This TCR beta chain was recovered during a study of regulatory T cells in long-lasting Graves disease. Study-level information: It was over 5 years of antithyroid drugs, with positive TSH receptor antibodies, that meant persistent Graves' disease. Study-level points and caveats: A greater number of public clonotypes (over 2,500) was shared by persistent patients than by new patients (roughly 880). It was in persistent disease that TRBV28, TRBJ1-2 and TRBJ2-5 were favored. Relative to newly diagnosed Graves' patients, persistent ones had lower TCR diversity.

As for this clonotype: Antigen specificity is unknown.

Described time point: persistent/refractory GD, antithyroid drugs over 5 years with positive TRAb. Extracted PBMC RNA gave rise to the TCR library. Through Arm-PCR of CDR3 regions and iRepertoire HTBI primers, TCR beta libraries were built. Using its own MiXCR run on the multiplex PCR reads, TCRdb lists one record per CDR3 protein. The table has some 450,000 distinct CDR3 sequences, 23% seen once. Germline V lookup: CDR1 LNHDA, CDR2 SQIVND (reference sequence). CDR3 length equals 14 residues. The germline V and J ends were trimmed by 1 base and 0 bases, with 7 bases remaining between them. Specimen: peripheral blood mononuclear cells (PBMCs), collected when the disease was refractory, from a patient treated with antithyroid drugs. The origin of this receptor is a female donor with Graves disease. V and J are TRBV19 and TRBJ2-7; D remains unclear. The DNA of the CDR3 is TGTGCCAGTAGTATAGGCCCCGCCTCCTACGAGCAGTACTTC. Its protein is CASSIGPASYEQYF.